This entry is about one T cell receptor beta chain. Its antigen has not been determined. No per-base quality is available; no much larger clone lies one base away. This sample stems from a study of beta chain features in type 1 diabetes (dated by TCRdb to 2016 to 2019). Regarding the complete study: No differences in mean age, gender distribution, total cell number or subset yield were found between patients and healthy donors. A total of 85 million to 140 million sorted cells were examined across all samples, and the number of cells per subset was strongly correlated with RNA yield. In the study, TCRB repertoires of sorted circulating CD4+ T cell subsets from recently diagnosed type 1 diabetes patients were compared with those of matched healthy donors. Naive and central memory subsets were obtained from all 30 or so donors, but regulatory and stem cell-like memory subsets were isolated from only 8 patients and roughly 8 healthy donors. What the study reported, not specific to this receptor: Naive, central memory and regulatory TCRB repertoires appeared to be more similar among patients than among healthy donors. Fewer insertions and more nucleotide deletions at VDJ recombination sites were observed in patients with type 1 diabetes, implying thymic rearrangement abnormalities. A moderate but significant shortening of TCRB CDR3 length was observed in type 1 diabetes patients in all four CD4+ subsets. Only small numbers of individuals were included in the HLA sub-analyses, which left unresolved whether HLA type had any influence on TCRB rearrangement. Because cDNA was sequenced instead of genomic DNA, activated cells with high expression could be over-represented, although the groups did not differ in activation or CD3 levels. Shorter templates might have been favored by PCR, but patient and control samples were amplified and corrected together, so both groups would have been affected equally by any skew.

Each donor gave one peripheral blood draw, roughly 0.12 L on average, collected into heparinised tubes. A BD FACSAria II was used to sort naive, central memory, regulatory and stem cell-like memory CD4+ T cells with a panel that included CD45RO, CCR7, CD25, CD127, CD95 and CD27. A purity above 95% was achieved for all sorted populations. PBMCs were separated immediately by Lymphoprep density gradient centrifugation and were stained directly, without being cultured. So that batch effects would be minimized, each experiment stained and sorted samples in pairs, pairing one healthy donor with one patient. The High Capacity cDNA Reverse Transcription Kit was used to reverse transcribe all of the isolated RNA, meaning that expressed TCRB transcripts were what got sequenced. Naive, central memory and regulatory T cell samples underwent deep immunoSEQ sequencing, averaging around 4 million total reads per sample. After sorted cells were lysed in RLT buffer, RNA was extracted with DNase-treated RNeasy Micro or Mini kits, with the choice depending on cell number. Each cell subset was processed on its own to prevent cross-contamination, while patient and healthy donor samples were processed together. Using the immunoSEQ multiplex PCR, TCRB sequences were amplified from cDNA into 87-bp fragments spanning the CDR3 region. The amplicons were sequenced using the Illumina HiSeq platform. The paper's processing steps were these. Synthetic template baselines were used to correct PCR bias computationally, reads within Hamming distance 2 were collapsed, and singletons that could not be merged were discarded. Reads were aligned against IMGT to assign V, D and J genes, CDR3 length and insertions or deletions at six rearrangement sites. Within each subset, clonotype counts were normalized to sorted cell number, after which true diversity and Gini coefficients were computed with the tcR R package. Repertoire sharing was quantified using the overlap coefficient calculated on TCRB nucleotide sequences. Out-of-frame TCRB sequences from naive cells were analyzed to stand in for the pre-selection repertoire. TCRdb re-hosts the immuneACCESS table, in-frame sequences only. Its copies lack some clones; in the studies checked, an unresolved V gene accounts for under half of them, and the cause for the rest is not known. That table is the source of V, J and clone size, and D and trimming were worked out from the DNA. The sample table shows 350,000 to 450,000 clones, and less than 15% are seen once. The ten largest clones add up to approximately 0.02% of the sample.

CDR1 and CDR2 were assigned from the germline V gene (reference sequence) as SGHAT and FQDESV. V has 5 bases trimmed and J has 4 bases trimmed; junction bases matching no gene number 11. Taken from cysteine to phenylalanine, the CDR3 has 15 residues. Only the CDR3 DNA stays, 45 bases, in frame from base 1. This TCR was sampled from a woman aged 18-29 years in good health. Sequencing input: naive CD4+ T cells from blood. The sample's cell subset or site label, in plain terms: true naive CD4+ T cells. This sequence uses TRBV11-1 and TRBJ2-7; 7 central nucleotides agree with TRBD1. The nucleotide sequence is TGTGCCAGCAGCCGCGGTGGGACAGAGAAATACGAGCAGTACTTC. The translation is CASSRGGTEKYEQYF.